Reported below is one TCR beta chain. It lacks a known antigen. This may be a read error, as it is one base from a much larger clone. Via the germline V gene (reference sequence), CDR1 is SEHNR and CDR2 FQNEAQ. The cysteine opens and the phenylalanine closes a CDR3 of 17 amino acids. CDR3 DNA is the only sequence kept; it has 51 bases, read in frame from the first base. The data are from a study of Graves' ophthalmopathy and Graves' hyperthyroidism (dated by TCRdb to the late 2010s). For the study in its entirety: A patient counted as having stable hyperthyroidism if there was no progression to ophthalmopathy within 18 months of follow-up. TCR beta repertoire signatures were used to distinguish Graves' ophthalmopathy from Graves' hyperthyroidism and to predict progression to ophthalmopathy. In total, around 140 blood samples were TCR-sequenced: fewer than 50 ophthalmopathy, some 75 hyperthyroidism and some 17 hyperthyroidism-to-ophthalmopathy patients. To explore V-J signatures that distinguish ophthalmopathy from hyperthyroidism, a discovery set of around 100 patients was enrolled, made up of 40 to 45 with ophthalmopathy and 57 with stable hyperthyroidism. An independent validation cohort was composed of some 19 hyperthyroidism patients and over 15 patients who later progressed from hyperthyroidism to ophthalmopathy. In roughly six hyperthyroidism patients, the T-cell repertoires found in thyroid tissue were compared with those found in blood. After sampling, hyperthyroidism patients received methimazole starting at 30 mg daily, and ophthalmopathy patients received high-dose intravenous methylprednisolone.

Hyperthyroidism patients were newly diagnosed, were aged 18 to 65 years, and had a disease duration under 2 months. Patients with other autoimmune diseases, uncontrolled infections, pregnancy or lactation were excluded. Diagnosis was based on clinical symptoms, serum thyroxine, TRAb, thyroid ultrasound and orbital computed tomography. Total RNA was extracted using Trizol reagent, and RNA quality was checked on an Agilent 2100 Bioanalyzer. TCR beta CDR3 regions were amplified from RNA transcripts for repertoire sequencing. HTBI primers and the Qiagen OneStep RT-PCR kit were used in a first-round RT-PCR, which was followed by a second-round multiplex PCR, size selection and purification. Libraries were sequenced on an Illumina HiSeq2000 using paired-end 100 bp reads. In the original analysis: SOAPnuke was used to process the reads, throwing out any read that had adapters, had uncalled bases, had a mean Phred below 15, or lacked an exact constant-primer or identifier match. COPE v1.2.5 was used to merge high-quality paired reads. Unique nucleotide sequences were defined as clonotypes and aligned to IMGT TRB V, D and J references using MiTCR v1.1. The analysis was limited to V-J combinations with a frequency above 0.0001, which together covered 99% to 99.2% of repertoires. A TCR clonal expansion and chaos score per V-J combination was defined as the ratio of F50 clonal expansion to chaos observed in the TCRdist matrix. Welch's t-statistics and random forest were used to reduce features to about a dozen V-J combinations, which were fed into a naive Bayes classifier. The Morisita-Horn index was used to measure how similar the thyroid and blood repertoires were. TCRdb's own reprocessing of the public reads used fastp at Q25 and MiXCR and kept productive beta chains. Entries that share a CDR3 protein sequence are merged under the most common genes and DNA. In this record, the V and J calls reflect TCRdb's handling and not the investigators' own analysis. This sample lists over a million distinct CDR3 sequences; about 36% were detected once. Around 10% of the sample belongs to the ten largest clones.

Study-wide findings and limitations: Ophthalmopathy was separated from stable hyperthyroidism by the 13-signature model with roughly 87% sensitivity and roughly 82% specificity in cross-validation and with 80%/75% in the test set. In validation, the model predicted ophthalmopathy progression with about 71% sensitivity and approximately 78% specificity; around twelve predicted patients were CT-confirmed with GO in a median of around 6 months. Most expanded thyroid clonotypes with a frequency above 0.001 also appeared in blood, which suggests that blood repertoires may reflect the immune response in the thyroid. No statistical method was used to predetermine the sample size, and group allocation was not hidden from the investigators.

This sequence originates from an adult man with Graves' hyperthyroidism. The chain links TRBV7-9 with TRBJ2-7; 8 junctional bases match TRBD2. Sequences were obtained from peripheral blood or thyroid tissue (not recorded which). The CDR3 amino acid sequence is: CASSPHPPRGVTYGQYF. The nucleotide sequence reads TGTGCCAGCAGCCCACATCCCCCGCGGGGGGTCACCTACGGGCAGTACTTC.